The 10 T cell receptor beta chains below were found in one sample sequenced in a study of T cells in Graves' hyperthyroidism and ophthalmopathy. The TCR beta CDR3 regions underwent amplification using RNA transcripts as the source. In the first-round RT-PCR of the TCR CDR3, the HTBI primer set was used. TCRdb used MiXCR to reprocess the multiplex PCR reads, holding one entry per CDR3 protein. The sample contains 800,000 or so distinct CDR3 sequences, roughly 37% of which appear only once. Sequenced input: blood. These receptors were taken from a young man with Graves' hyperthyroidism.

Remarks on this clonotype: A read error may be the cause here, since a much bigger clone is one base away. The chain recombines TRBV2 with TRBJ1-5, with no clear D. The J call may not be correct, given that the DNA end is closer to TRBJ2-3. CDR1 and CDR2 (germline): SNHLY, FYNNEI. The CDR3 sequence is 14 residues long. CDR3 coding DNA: TGTGCCAGCAGTGGAAGTGAGGCAGGTCAGCCCCAGTATTTT. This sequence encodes CASSGSEAGQPQYF.

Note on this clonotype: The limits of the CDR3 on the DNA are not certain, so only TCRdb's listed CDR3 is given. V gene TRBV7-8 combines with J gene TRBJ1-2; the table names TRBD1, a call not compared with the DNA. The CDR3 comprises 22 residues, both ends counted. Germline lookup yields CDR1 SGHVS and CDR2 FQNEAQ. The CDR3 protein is CASSFYICSSKPPGGATYGYTF.

In DNA form, the CDR3 reads TGTGCCAGCAGTTTTGGACAGGGGCTCGAGGGCACTGAAGCTTTCTTT. This sequence encodes CASSFGQGLEGTEAFF. The chain carries TRBV7-8 and TRBJ1-1; 9 nucleotides match TRBD1. Germline loops: CDR1 SGHVS, CDR2 FQNEAQ. CDR3 length equals 16 residues. V dropped 6 bases and J dropped 4; count of bases not matched to a gene: 12.

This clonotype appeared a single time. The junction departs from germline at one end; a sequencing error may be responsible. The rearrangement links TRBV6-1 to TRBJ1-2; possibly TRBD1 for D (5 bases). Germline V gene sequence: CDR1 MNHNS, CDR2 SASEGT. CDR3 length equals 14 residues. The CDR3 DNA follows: TGTGCCATCAGTGAAGCCCGGGACTTAGATGGCTACACCTTC. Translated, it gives CAISEARDLDGYTF.

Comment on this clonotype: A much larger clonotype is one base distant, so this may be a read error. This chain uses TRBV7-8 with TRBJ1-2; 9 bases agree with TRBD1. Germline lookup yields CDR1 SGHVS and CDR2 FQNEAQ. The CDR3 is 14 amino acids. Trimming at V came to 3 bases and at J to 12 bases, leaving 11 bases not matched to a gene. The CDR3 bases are TGTGCCAGCAGCTTCGAAAACAGGGGGCCCGGCCACACCTTC. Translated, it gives CASSFENRGPGHTF. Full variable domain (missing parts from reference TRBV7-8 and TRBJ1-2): GAGVSQSPRYKVAKRGQDVALRCDPISGHVSLFWYQQALGQGPEFLTYFQNEAQLDKSGLPSDRFFAERPEGSVSTLKIQRTQQEDSAVYLCASSFENRGPGHTFGSGTRLTVV.

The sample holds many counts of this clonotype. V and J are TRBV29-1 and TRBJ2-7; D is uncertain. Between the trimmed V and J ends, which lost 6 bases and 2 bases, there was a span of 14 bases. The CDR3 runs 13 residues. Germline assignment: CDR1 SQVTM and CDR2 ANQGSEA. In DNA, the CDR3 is TGCAGCGTCCAGGTGGGGATAACCTACGAGCAGTACTTC. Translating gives CSVQVGITYEQYF.

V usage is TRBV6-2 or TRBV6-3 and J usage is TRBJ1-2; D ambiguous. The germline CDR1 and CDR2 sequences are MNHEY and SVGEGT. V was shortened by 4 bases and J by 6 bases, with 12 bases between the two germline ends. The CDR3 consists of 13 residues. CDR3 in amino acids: CASSFSAEDGYTF. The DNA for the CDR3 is TGTGCCAGCAGTTTTTCGGCAGAGGATGGCTACACCTTC.

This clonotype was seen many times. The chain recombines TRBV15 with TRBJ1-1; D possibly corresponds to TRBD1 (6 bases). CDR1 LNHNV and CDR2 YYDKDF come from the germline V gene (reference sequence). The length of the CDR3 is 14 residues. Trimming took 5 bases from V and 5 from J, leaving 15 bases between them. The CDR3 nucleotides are TGTGCCACCAGCGCCAGGGGCGGGAGGACTGAAGCTTTCTTT. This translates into CATSARGGRTEAFF.

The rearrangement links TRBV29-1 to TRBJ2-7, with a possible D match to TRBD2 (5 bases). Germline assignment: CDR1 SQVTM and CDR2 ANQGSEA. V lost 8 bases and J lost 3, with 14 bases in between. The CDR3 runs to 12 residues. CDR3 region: CSLVGDHYEQYF. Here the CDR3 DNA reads TGCAGCTTGGTGGGAGACCACTACGAGCAGTACTTC.

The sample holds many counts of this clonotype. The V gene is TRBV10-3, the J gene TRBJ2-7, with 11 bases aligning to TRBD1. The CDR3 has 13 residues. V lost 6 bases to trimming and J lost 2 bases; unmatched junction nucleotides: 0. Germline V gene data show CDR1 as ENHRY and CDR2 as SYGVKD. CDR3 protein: CAIRGQGAYEQYF. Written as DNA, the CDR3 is TGTGCCATCAGGGGACAGGGGGCCTACGAGCAGTACTTC.